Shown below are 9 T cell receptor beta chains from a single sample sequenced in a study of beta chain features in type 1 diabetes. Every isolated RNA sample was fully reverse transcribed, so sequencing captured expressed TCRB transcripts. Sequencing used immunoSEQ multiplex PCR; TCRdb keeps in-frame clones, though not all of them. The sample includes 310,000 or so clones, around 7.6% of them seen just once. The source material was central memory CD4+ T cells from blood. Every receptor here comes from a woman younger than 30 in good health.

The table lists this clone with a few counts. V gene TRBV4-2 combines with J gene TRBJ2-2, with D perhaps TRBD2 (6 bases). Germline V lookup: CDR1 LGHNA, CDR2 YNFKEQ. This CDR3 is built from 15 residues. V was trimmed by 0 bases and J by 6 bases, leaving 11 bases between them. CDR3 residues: CASSQDTPSAGELFF. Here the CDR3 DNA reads TGTGCCAGCAGCCAAGACACCCCTAGCGCCGGGGAGCTGTTTTTT.

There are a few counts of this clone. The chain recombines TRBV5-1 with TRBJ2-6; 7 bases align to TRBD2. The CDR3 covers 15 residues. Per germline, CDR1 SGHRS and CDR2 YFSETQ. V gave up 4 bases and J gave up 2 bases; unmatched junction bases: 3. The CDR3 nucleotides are TGCGCCAGCAGCCCGGGACTACCTGGGGCCAACGTCCTGACTTTC. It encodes CASSPGLPGANVLTF.

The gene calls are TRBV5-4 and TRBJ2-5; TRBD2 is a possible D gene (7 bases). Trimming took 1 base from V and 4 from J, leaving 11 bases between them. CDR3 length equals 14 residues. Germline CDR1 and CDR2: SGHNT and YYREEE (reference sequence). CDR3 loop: CASSLNGGLETQYF. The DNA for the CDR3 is TGTGCCAGCAGCTTGAACGGGGGGCTAGAGACCCAGTACTTC. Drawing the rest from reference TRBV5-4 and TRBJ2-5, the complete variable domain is ETGVTQSPTHLIKTRGQQVTLRCSSQSGHNTVSWYQQALGQGPQFIFQYYREEENGRGNFPPRFSGLQFPNYSSELNVNALELDDSALYLCASSLNGGLETQYFGPGTRLLVL.

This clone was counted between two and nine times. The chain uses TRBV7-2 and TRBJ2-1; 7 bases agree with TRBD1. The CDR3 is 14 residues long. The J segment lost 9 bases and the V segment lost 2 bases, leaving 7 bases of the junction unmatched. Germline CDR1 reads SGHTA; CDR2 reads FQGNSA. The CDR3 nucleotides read TGTGCCAGCAGCTTATTCGACAGGGCAGGTGAGCAGTTCTTC. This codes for CASSLFDRAGEQFF.

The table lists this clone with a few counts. CDR3 sequence: CASKPDRVTGELFF. CDR3 DNA: TGTGCCAGCAAACCCGACAGGGTCACCGGGGAGCTGTTTTTT. The rearrangement links TRBV6-5 to TRBJ2-2; 7 bases are shared with TRBD1. The V gene end was trimmed by 7 bases and the J gene end by 4 bases; junction bases not matched to a gene: 6. CDR1 and CDR2 (germline): MNHEY, SVGAGI. This CDR3 is built from 14 residues.

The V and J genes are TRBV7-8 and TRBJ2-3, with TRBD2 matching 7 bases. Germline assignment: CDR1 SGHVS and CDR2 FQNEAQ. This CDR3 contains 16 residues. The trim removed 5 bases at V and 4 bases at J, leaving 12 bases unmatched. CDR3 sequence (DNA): TGTGCCAGCAGCCTTCACATAGCGGGCCGGGCAGATACGCAGTATTTT. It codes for CASSLHIAGRADTQYF.

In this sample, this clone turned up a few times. This CDR3 is CASNWGANEQYF. CDR3 nucleotide sequence: TGTGCCTCGAATTGGGGGGCTAACGAGCAGTACTTC. This rearrangement joins TRBV28 to TRBJ2-7; D is tentatively TRBD1 or TRBD2 (6 bases each). The germline CDR1 and CDR2 sequences are MDHEN and SYDVKM. Trimming stripped 11 bases from V and 5 bases from J, with 16 bases between. This CDR3 is 12 amino acids long.

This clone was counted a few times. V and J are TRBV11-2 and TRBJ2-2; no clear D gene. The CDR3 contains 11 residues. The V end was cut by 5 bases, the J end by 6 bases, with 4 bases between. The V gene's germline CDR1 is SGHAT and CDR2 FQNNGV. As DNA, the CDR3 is TGTGCCAGCAGCGGGCCCGGGGAGCTGTTTTTT. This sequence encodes CASSGPGELFF.

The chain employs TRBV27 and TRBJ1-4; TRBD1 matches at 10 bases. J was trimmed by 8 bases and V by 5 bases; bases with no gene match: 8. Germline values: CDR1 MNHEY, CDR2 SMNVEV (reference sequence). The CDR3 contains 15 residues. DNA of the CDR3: TGTGCCAGCAGTGTCTCGACAGGGGGCAGAGAAAAACTGTTTTTT. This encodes CASSVSTGGREKLFF.